This passage covers 5 T cell receptor beta chains from one sample sequenced in a study of blood T cell repertoires in COVID-19 (dated by TCRdb to 2019 to 2021). Preparation of the library involved the immunoSEQ multiplex PCR assay. The immuneACCESS repertoire file appears here via TCRdb, limited to in-frame rearrangements. These files lack a portion of the clones; in checked studies, under half of the deficit traces to unresolved V genes, and the cause of the others is not known. For this sample the table gives 100,000 to 120,000 clones, of which 81% were detected only once. Of the sample, around two fifths falls within the top ten clones. Sequencing used peripheral blood. The receptors were gathered from a man aged 80 or over with acute or convalescent COVID-19.

The rearrangement joins TRBV7-9 to TRBJ2-2; 7 bases fit TRBD1. Germline V gene lookup returns CDR1 SEHNR and CDR2 FQNEAQ (reference sequence). The trim removed 5 bases at V and 5 bases at J, leaving 2 bases unmatched. This CDR3 has 13 amino acids. The CDR3 DNA follows: TGTGCCAGCAGCGACAGGGCAACCGGGGAGCTGTTTTTT. Encoded protein: CASSDRATGELFF.

The chain links TRBV18 to TRBJ1-1, with D perhaps matching TRBD1 (5 bases). The germline V and J ends were trimmed by 6 bases and 4 bases, with 9 bases remaining between them. From germline, CDR1 is KGHSH and CDR2 LQKENI. This CDR3 is 12 amino acids long. The CDR3 DNA reads TGTGCCAGCTCGGGGGGGATCACTGAAGCTTTCTTT. It translates to CASSGGITEAFF.

V usage is TRBV5-1 and J usage is TRBJ2-1, with 11 bases matching TRBD2. The V gene end was trimmed by 4 bases and the J gene end by 3 bases; junction bases not matched to a gene: 3. Looked up from germline, CDR1 is SGHRS and CDR2 is YFSETQ. The CDR3 sequence is 15 residues long. CDR3 nucleotide sequence: TGCGCCAGCAGCGAGACTAGCGGGGTCTACAATGAGCAGTTCTTC. Its protein product is CASSETSGVYNEQFF.

This clone was picked up one time. The rearrangement uses TRBV28 and TRBJ1-1, with D perhaps matching TRBD1 (5 bases). V was shortened by 3 bases and J by 2 bases, with 13 bases between the two germline ends. Germline V lookup: CDR1 MDHEN, CDR2 SYDVKM. CDR3 length equals 15 residues. In DNA, the CDR3 is TGTGCCAGCAGTTTTTCGACAGAGATCAACACTGAAGCTTTCTTT. This codes for CASSFSTEINTEAFF.

This rearrangement joins TRBV29-1 to TRBJ2-3, with 8 bases matching TRBD1. The CDR3 has 14 amino acids. Germline values: CDR1 SQVTM, CDR2 ANQGSEA. J gave up 3 bases and V 3 bases, and 5 bases lay outside the gene matches. The CDR3 DNA sequence: TGCAGCGTTGATCTGGACAGGGTTACAGATACGCAGTATTTT. Translating it yields CSVDLDRVTDTQYF.